This T cell receptor beta chain derives from a study of blood T cell repertoires in COVID-19. Overall study: Samples of COVID-19 (acute and convalescent) were obtained from the United States, Italy and Spain. T cells, B-cell-depleted T cells, or PBMCs supplied cDNA or gDNA.

In the authors' workflow: Reference gene primer amplification gave estimated nucleated cell counts. TCRdb's table, derived via immunoSEQ multiplex PCR, lists solely in-frame clones and lacks some. V and J calls and clone size come straight from that table; D and trimming were deduced from the DNA. Here the sample spans about 130,000 clones, over 85% being singletons. Followed over time, Seattle patients had been enrolled while infection was active. This TCR derives from a man aged 55 to 70 with COVID-19, enrolled during active disease. The sequenced material came from peripheral blood.

The DNA for the CDR3 is TGTGCCAGCAGTTCGTACAGGGGGTCCATGGATGGCTACACCTTC. It encodes CASSSYRGSMDGYTF. The chain recombines TRBV6-2 or TRBV6-3 with TRBJ1-2, with 8 bases fitting TRBD1. This CDR3 is 15 amino acids long. J gave up 6 bases and V 4 bases, and 10 bases lay outside the gene matches. In germline, CDR1 is MNHEY, CDR2 SVGEGT.